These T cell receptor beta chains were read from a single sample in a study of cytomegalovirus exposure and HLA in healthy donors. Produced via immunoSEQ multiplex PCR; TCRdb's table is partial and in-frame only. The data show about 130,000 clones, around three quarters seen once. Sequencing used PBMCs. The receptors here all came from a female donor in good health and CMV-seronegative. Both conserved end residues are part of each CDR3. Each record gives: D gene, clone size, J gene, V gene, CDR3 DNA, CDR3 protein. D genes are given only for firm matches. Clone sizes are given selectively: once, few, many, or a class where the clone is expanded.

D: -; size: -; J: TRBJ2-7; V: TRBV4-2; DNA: TGTGCCAGCAGCCAAGCGGGCTACGAGCAGTACTTC; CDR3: CASSQAGYEQYF
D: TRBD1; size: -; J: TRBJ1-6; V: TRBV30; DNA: TGTGCCTGGAGCTTAAGCCCGGCCGGGACAGGGGTTTCACCCCTCCACTTT; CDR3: CAWSLSPAGTGVSPLHF
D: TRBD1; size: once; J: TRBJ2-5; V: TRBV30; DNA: TGTGCCTGGCTGGGGCAGGGGGAACCAAAAGAGACCCAGTACTTC; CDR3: CAWLGQGEPKETQYF
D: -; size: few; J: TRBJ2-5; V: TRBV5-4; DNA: TGTGCCAGCAGCTTGGACAGAGACCAAGAGACCCAGTACTTC; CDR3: CASSLDRDQETQYF
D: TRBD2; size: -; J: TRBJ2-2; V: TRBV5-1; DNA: TGCGCCAGCAGCGCGGGGGTCGGGTCAGGGAGTACCGGGGAGCTGTTTTTT; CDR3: CASSAGVGSGSTGELFF
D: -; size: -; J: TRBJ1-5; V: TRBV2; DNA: TGTGCCAGCAGTGACCCCAGGGGCAATCAGCCCCAGCATTTT; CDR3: CASSDPRGNQPQHF
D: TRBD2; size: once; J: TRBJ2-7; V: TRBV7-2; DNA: TGTGCCAGCAGCTTAGCCGCGGGGACTAGCGGGCTCTACGAGCAGTACTTC; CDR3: CASSLAAGTSGLYEQYF
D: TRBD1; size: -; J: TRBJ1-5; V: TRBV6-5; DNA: TGTGCCAGCAGCCCCGGGACAGGGGGCAATCAGCCCCAGCATTTT; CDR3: CASSPGTGGNQPQHF
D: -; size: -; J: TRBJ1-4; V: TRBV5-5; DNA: TGTGCCAGCAGCTCCACAGCGGCTACGGGTGAAAAACTGTTTTTT; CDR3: CASSSTAATGEKLFF
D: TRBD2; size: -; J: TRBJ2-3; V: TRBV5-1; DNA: TGCGCCAGCAGCTCGTCTAGCGGGAGCTCAGATACGCAGTATTTT; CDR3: CASSSSSGSSDTQYF
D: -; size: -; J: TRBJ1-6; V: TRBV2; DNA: TGTGCCAGCAGTACACGGGTGGGGGCAAATTCACCCCTCCACTTT; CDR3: CASSTRVGANSPLHF
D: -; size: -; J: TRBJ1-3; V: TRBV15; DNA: TGTGCCACCAGCACCCGGCAGGGCCAAGACACCATATATTTT; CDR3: CATSTRQGQDTIYF
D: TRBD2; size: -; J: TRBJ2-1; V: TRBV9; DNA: TGTGCCAGCAGCTCCCTAGGGACTAGCGGGAGGAATGAGCAGTTCTTC; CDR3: CASSSLGTSGRNEQFF
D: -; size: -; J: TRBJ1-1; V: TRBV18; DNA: TGTGCCAGCTCGGGGCTCGGGGGAGCAGTAGCTTTCTTT; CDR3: CASSGLGGAVAFF
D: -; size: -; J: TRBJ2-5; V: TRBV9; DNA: TGTGCCAGCAGTGGCCTCGCGGGGGCCTGGGAGACCCAGTACTTC; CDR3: CASSGLAGAWETQYF
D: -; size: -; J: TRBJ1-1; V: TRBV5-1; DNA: TGCGCCAGCAGCTTAATGGCAGGTGGAGGGTCGACTGAAGCTTTCTTT; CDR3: CASSLMAGGGSTEAFF
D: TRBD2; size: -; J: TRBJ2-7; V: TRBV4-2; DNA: TGTGCCAGCAGCCGCGGGGGGGGCTACGAGCAGTACTTC; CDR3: CASSRGGGYEQYF
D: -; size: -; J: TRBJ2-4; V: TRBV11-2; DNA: TGTGCCAGCAGCTTATTCCGCAGAAAAAACATTCAGTACTTC; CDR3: CASSLFRRKNIQYF
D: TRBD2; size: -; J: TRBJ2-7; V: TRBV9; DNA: TGTGCCAGCAGCGTAGGCGGTAAGCGGGGGACCTACGAGCAGTACTTC; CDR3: CASSVGGKRGTYEQYF
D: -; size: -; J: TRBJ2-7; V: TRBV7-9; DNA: TGTTCCAGCAGCCCGTCCGCGACAGGCTTCTCCTACGAGCAGTACTTC; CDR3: CSSSPSATGFSYEQYF
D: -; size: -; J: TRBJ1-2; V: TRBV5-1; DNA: TGCGCCAGCCGAACTGACAGGACTAACTATGGCTACACCTTC; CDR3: CASRTDRTNYGYTF
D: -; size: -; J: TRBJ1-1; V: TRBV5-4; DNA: TGTGCCAGCAGCTTGGGCTGGGGGGTCGGTGAAGCTTTCTTT; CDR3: CASSLGWGVGEAFF
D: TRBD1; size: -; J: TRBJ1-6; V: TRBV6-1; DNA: TGTGCCAGCAGCGAAATGATTTGGGGGACAGGGTCCTATTCACCCCTCCACTTT; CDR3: CASSEMIWGTGSYSPLHF
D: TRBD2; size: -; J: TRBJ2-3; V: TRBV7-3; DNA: TGTGCCAGCAGCTTAAATCTAGCGGGTAACACAGATACGCAGTATTTT; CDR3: CASSLNLAGNTDTQYF
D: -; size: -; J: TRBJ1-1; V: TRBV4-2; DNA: TGTGCCAGCAGCCAGGACATGGCCACTGAAGCTTTCTTT; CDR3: CASSQDMATEAFF
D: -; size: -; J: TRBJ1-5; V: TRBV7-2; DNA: TGTGCCAGCCAATCGGCAGGGATGGGTCAGCCCCAGCATTTT; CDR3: CASQSAGMGQPQHF
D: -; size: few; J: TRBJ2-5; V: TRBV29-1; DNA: TGCAGCGTTCTGAGGGTGGGGCAAGAGACCCAGTACTTC; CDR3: CSVLRVGQETQYF
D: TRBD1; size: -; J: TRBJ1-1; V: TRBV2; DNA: TGTGCCTCAACGGGACAGGGTTTGAACACTGAAGCTTTCTTT; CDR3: CASTGQGLNTEAFF
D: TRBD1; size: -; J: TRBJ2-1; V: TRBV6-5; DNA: TGTGCCAGCAGTCGTCGACAGGGAAGGGCTCCTGAGCAGTTCTTC; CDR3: CASSRRQGRAPEQFF
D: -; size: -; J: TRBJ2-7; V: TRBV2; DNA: TGTGCCAGCGGGGCAGAGCTCGCCGAGCAGTACTTC; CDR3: CASGAELAEQYF
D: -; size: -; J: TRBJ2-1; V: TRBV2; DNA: TGTGCCAGCAGTTACCAGGGTTTGGGGAACAATGAGCAGTTCTTC; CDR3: CASSYQGLGNNEQFF
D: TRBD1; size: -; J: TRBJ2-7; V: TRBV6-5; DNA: TGTGCCAGCAGCCGACAGGGATTTCTCTACGAGCAGTACTTC; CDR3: CASSRQGFLYEQYF
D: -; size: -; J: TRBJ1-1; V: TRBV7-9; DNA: TGTGCCAGCAGCTCTGTCTCCTCTACAGGGAAGGCGCAAGCTTTCTTT; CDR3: CASSSVSSTGKAQAFF
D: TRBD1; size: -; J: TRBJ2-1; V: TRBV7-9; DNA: TGTGCCAGCAGCTTTATACAGGGGGCTAGCAATGAGCAGTTCTTC; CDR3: CASSFIQGASNEQFF
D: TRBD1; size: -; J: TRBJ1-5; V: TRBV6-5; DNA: TGTGCCAGCAGTTGGGACAGTAGCAATCAGCCCCAGCATTTT; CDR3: CASSWDSSNQPQHF
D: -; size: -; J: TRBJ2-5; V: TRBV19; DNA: TGTGCCAGTAGTATAGAGGGGGACTTCGAAGGAGAGACCCAGTACTTC; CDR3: CASSIEGDFEGETQYF
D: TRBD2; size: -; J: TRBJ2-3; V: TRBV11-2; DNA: TGTGCCAGCAGCCTGGGGGGGGGTAACACAGATACGCAGTATTTT; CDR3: CASSLGGGNTDTQYF
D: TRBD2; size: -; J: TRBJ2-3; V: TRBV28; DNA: TGTGCCAGCAGTTTAGGGGGGGGACCGCAGTATTTT; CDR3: CASSLGGGPQYF
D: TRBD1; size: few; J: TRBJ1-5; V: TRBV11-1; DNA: TGTGCCAGCAGCTTAGCGCGGTGGGGACAGGGTTATAGCAATCAGCCCCAGCATTTT; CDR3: CASSLARWGQGYSNQPQHF
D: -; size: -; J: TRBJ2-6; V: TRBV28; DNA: TGTGCCAGTCGGTCTGGGGCCAACGTCCTGACTTTC; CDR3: CASRSGANVLTF